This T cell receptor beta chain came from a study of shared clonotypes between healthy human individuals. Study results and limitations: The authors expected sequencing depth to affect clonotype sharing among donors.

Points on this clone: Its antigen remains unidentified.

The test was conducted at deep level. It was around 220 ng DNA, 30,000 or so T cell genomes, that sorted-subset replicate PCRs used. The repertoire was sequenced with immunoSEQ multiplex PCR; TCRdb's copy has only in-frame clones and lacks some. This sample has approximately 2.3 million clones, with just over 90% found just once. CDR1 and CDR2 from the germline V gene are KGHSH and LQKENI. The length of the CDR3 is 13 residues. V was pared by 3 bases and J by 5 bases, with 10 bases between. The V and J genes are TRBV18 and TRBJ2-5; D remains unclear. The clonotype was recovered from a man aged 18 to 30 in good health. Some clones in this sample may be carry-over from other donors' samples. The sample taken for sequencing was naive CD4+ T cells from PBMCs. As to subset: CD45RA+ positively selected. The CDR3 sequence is CASSPLTRETQYF. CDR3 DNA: TGTGCCAGCTCACCTCTAACTCGGGAGACCCAGTACTTC.